Sequencing of this T cell receptor beta chain was carried out in a study of blood T cell repertoires in COVID-19. Study-wide context: Whether acute or convalescent, the COVID-19 samples came from the United States, Italy and Spain. Sources were T cells, B-cell-depleted T cells, or PBMCs; the material itself was cDNA or gDNA.

Participants classified as exposed had met a COVID-19 case within 2 weeks before study entry. The protocol was immunoSEQ multiplex PCR, while the TCRdb copy is restricted to in-frame clones and leaves out a portion. The sample holds about 210,000 clones, roughly 84% seen once. V was trimmed by 1 base and J by 3 bases, leaving 7 bases between them. The CDR3 runs 13 residues. The germline V gene has CDR1 SGHTA and CDR2 FQGNSA. The origin of this receptor is a woman younger than 45 who had been exposed to COVID-19. The chain recombines TRBV7-2 with TRBJ2-7; the D is unclear. Sequenced sample: PBMCs or T cells enriched from blood (not recorded which). This CDR3 reads CASSLEQSYEQYF. The CDR3 bases are TGTGCCAGCAGCTTAGAACAGAGCTACGAGCAGTACTTC. Based on the CDR3 plus reference TRBV7-2 and TRBJ2-7, the full variable domain is GAGVSQSPSNKVTEKGKDVELRCDPISGHTALYWYRQSLGQGLEFLIYFQGNSAPDKSGLPSDRFSAERTGGSVSTLTIQRTQQEDSAVYLCASSLEQSYEQYFGPGTRLTVT.